What follows is one T cell receptor beta chain and its context. J lost 2 bases, V lost 2 bases, and 1 base had no gene match. The CDR3 loop spans 14 amino acids. Germline CDR1 SEHNR, CDR2 FQNEAQ (reference sequence). The data originate from a study of T cell changes during pregnancy in multiple sclerosis. Produced via immunoSEQ multiplex PCR; TCRdb's table is partial and in-frame only. Counted here are about 38,000 clones, roughly 91% occurring once; the ten biggest clones make up 6.1%. The J gene is TRBJ2-5, the V gene TRBV7-9, with 8 bases matching TRBD2. This clonotype was obtained from a female donor with multiple sclerosis, enrolled in a pregnancy study. The sequences come from CD8+ T cells from peripheral blood mononuclear cells, collected in the second trimester of pregnancy. CDR3 region: CASSLSGGQETQYF. CDR3 bases: TGTGCCAGCAGCTTATCGGGGGGGCAAGAGACCCAGTACTTC.